The rows below give T cell receptor beta chains drawn from one sample of a study of metastatic and nonmetastatic thyroid tumors. TCRdb ran MiXCR on the PCR reads. The repertoire holds under 75,000 clones, with about 17% as singletons. Sequenced sample: blood. These receptors were obtained from a female donor with papillary thyroid cancer or a benign thyroid nodule (not recorded which). Some clones in this sample may be carry-over from other donors' samples. CDR3s include the opening cysteine and the closing phenylalanine or tryptophan.

CASSLGLQDNSPLHF	TRBJ1-6	TRBV7-3	15
CASSYETDTYEQYF	TRBJ2-7	TRBV6-5	14
CASSLAGVYEQYF	TRBJ2-7	TRBV12-3/TRBV12-4	13
CASRRGRGDNYEQYF	TRBJ2-7	TRBV10-2	15
CASSYPGGDHGYTF	TRBJ1-2	TRBV6-5	14
CASSFDRETQYF	TRBJ2-5	TRBV18	12
CASSIIGVQETQYF	TRBJ2-5	TRBV19	14
CASSIEAGVNTEAFF	TRBJ1-1	TRBV19	15
CASSVGQGAPSYEQYF	TRBJ2-7	TRBV5-1	16
CASSLVGSYTDTQYF	TRBJ2-3	TRBV11-1	15
CASSLIPAGGYTF	TRBJ1-2	TRBV5-8	13
CASNVGVGTEAFF	TRBJ1-1	TRBV28	13
CSARTPGPPYPEAFF	TRBJ1-1	TRBV20-1	15
CASSQGPRDEAFF	TRBJ1-1	TRBV3-1	13
CASSLGLAGEADTQYF	TRBJ2-3	TRBV11-1	16
CSVRQGDGNTIYF	TRBJ1-3	TRBV29-1	13
CASKKREGTGELFF	TRBJ2-2	TRBV5-1	14
CASTIGGSEVQNIQYF	TRBJ2-4	TRBV5-1	16
CASSLAGGEQYF	TRBJ2-7	TRBV11-2	12
CASSDRGRVGNYGYTF	TRBJ1-2	TRBV10-2	16
CAWLSRNTEAFF	TRBJ1-1	TRBV30	12
CSSSETSWSTDTQYF	TRBJ2-3	TRBV6-1	15